Reported below is one T cell receptor (beta chain). Its antigen is as yet unknown. Produced via immunoSEQ multiplex PCR; TCRdb's table is partial and in-frame only. The sample holds about 66,000 clones, under 85% seen once. The study treated chemo-refractory metastatic non-small-cell lung cancer patients with focal radiation plus ipilimumab CTLA-4 blockade. These data originate in a study of radiotherapy plus CTLA-4 blockade in lung cancer. Study information: Around 20% of enrolled patients responded objectively, and over 30% had disease control.

Regarding the study as a whole: Together with interferon-beta, which increased in serum after radiation, early dynamic changes in blood T cell clones were reportedly the best predictors of response.

Trimming left V 1 base short and J 5 bases short, with 8 bases between. Germline assignment: CDR1 SGHTA and CDR2 FQGNSA. The CDR3 has 14 amino acids. The origin of this receptor is a human donor with non-small cell lung cancer who had a partial response to radiotherapy plus ipilimumab. J is TRBJ1-4 and V is TRBV7-2, with D perhaps TRBD1 (6 bases). This specimen consisted of peripheral blood, obtained from a patient treated with radiotherapy plus ipilimumab. The CDR3 is CASSLVQGNEKLFF. The CDR3 nucleotides are TGTGCCAGCAGCTTAGTACAGGGAAATGAAAAACTGTTTTTT.